The T cell receptor (beta chain) described here comes from a study of human T cells and chemical hapten exposure. Individual cDNA molecules (in the library) carried attached unique molecular identifiers. TCRdb re-called the RACE reads with MiXCR, one entry per CDR3 protein. The data hold approximately 84,000 distinct CDR3 sequences, with over 8.5% observed a single time. Overall study results and limits: No change in TCRs above 1 in 1000 frequency was produced by DPC sensitization.

This CDR3 region has 13 residues. Germline CDR1 and CDR2: SEHNR and FQNEAQ (reference sequence). The V gene lost 0 bases and the J gene lost 6 bases, with 8 bases spanning the gap. Time point described: healthy volunteer bleed at 6 weeks. From whole blood left unfractionated, total RNA was extracted. This clonotype was detected ten times or more. Its antigen is not known. The sequence derives from a male donor in good health. Some clones in this sample may be carry-over from other donors' samples. Material: whole blood. The chain combines TRBV7-9 with TRBJ1-1; no reliable D call. The CDR3 protein is CASSLAQGPEAFF. CDR3 in DNA: TGTGCCAGCAGCTTAGCGCAAGGGCCTGAAGCTTTCTTT.